Following are 26 T cell receptor beta chains from one sample sequenced in a study of response to subunit inactivated influenza vaccine. MiXCR, applied by TCRdb to the RT-PCR reads, yields one record per CDR3 protein. The top ten clones hold around 7.3% of a sample with 650,000 to 850,000 distinct CDR3 sequences, about 15% of them seen once. The sample in question was PBMCs from blood, obtained approximately 15 days before vaccination. These receptor sequences come from a man between 50 and 59 years old who received an inactivated influenza vaccine.

This clonotype was observed a handful of times. The chain recombines TRBV19 with TRBJ2-7; D possibly corresponds to TRBD1 (6 bases). Trimming removed 3 bases from V and 6 bases from J, with 18 bases in between. CDR1 is LNHDA and CDR2 is SQIVND in the germline V gene (reference sequence). This CDR3 spans 15 amino acids. This CDR3 is CASSIQAGASSEQYF. As DNA, the CDR3 is TGTGCCAGTAGTATTCAGGCAGGGGCAAGTTCCGAGCAGTACTTC.

This clonotype was counted a few times. The CDR3, as DNA: TGCGCCAGCACCAGTCCGGGGTTGAAGTGGACCCAGTACTTC. Its translation: CASTSPGLKWTQYF. This chain joins TRBV5-1 and TRBJ2-5; D perhaps matches TRBD2 (5 bases). The CDR3 covers 14 residues. Trimming stripped 6 bases from V and 7 bases from J, with 19 bases between. Germline V gene sequence: CDR1 SGHRS, CDR2 YFSETQ.

This chain joins TRBV5-1 and TRBJ2-5, with 13 bases matching TRBD2. This CDR3 spans 17 amino acids. Germline CDR1 is SGHRS and CDR2 is YFSETQ. The junction had 3 bases not matched to a gene; V was cut back by 0 bases and J by 1 base. This CDR3 reads CASSLAGTSGAQETQYF. CDR3 bases: TGCGCCAGCAGCTTGGCGGGGACTAGCGGGGCCCAAGAGACCCAGTACTTC. The full variable domain, rest sourced from reference TRBV5-1 and TRBJ2-5, is KAGVTQTPRYLIKTRGQQVTLSCSPISGHRSVSWYQQTPGQGLQFLFEYFSETQRNKGNFPGRFSGRQFSNSRSEMNVSTLELGDSALYLCASSLAGTSGAQETQYFGPGTRLLVL.

Only a few counts were recorded for this clonotype. V and J are TRBV28 and TRBJ2-1; 7 positions match TRBD1. With 7 bases clipped from V and 0 bases from J, the junction kept 6 bases outside the gene matches. This CDR3 contains 15 residues. Germline V gives CDR1 MDHEN, CDR2 SYDVKM. CDR3 region: CASTPGTVSYNEQFF. The CDR3 DNA sequence: TGTGCCAGCACCCCCGGGACAGTCTCCTACAATGAGCAGTTCTTC.

The chain has TRBV15 and TRBJ2-7, with 9 bases matching TRBD1. CDR3 size: 14 residues. V gave up 5 bases and J gave up 0 bases; unmatched junction bases: 2. The germline V gene encodes CDR1 LNHNV and CDR2 YYDKDF (reference sequence). This CDR3 reads CATSRGQGSYEQYF. In DNA, the CDR3 is TGTGCCACCAGCCGGGGACAGGGCTCCTACGAGCAGTACTTC.

This clonotype was counted only a few times. The rearrangement joins TRBV4-2 to TRBJ2-1; 9 bases are shared with TRBD2. Germline CDR1 LGHNA, CDR2 YNFKEQ. The V segment lost 4 bases and the J segment 2 bases; nucleotides outside the gene matches: 9. The CDR3 totals 17 residues. This CDR3 reads CASSRIGGGEAYNEQFF. The CDR3 region has the DNA TGTGCCAGCAGCCGAATAGGCGGGGGGGAGGCCTACAATGAGCAGTTCTTC.

This clonotype was counted ten times or more. The rearrangement links TRBV7-8 to TRBJ1-1, with no clear D. Germline CDR1 SGHVS, CDR2 FQNEAQ. V was clipped by 2 bases and J by 0 bases, with 7 bases between them. This CDR3 has 14 amino acids. This chain's CDR3 is CASSLTQLNTEAFF. The CDR3 DNA follows: TGTGCCAGCAGCTTAACACAACTGAACACTGAAGCTTTCTTT.

There are a few counts of this clonotype. V and J are TRBV29-1 and TRBJ1-1, with a possible D match to TRBD1 (5 bases). Germline CDR1 and CDR2: SQVTM and ANQGSEA. This CDR3 comprises 13 residues. V was shortened by 5 bases and J by 0 bases, with 10 bases between the two germline ends. The CDR3 is CSVCQTVNTEAFF. The DNA for the CDR3 is TGCAGCGTTTGCCAGACAGTGAACACTGAAGCTTTCTTT.

Many counts were recorded for this clonotype. J is TRBJ2-1 and V is TRBV5-1, with a weak D call TRBD2 (7 bases). CDR1 and CDR2 (germline): SGHRS, YFSETQ. Trimming took off 4 bases at V and 8 bases at J, with 13 bases between the two ends. The CDR3 runs 13 residues. This CDR3 reads CASSRGGFDEQFF. CDR3 nucleotide sequence: TGCGCCAGCAGCCGCGGGGGCTTCGATGAGCAGTTCTTC.

A note on this clonotype: This clone may be a read error of a much larger clone one base away. This chain links TRBV12-3 or TRBV12-4 with TRBJ1-4, with D perhaps matching TRBD1 (6 bases). The CDR3 spans 19 residues. This chain's CDR3 is CAISLVRGRGRLRNEKLFF. CDR3 in DNA: TGTGCCATCAGTTTAGTCCGGGGCAGGGGCAGGTTACGGAACGAAAAACTGTTTTTT.

The V call is TRBV25-1, the J call TRBJ2-3; D tentatively reads TRBD1 or TRBD2 (6 bases each). The CDR3 has 14 amino acids. CDR1 is MGHDK and CDR2 is SYGVNS in the germline V gene. Deletions cut 3 bases from V and 4 bases from J, with 11 bases between. This CDR3 is CASSDDRGADTQYF. The CDR3 DNA follows: TGTGCCAGCAGTGACGATAGGGGGGCAGATACGCAGTATTTT.

The chain employs TRBV20-1 and TRBJ2-2; perhaps TRBD1 as D (5 bases). The CDR3 sequence is 15 residues long. Between the trimmed V and J ends, which lost 6 bases and 0 bases, there was a span of 14 bases. From germline, CDR1 is DFQATT and CDR2 SNEGSKA (reference sequence). The CDR3 DNA reads as TGCAGTGCCCTCTTAGCAGGGCCGAACACCGGGGAGCTGTTTTTT. Translated, it gives CSALLAGPNTGELFF.

J is TRBJ2-1 and V is TRBV12-3 or TRBV12-4; 7 positions agree with TRBD1. V gave up 6 bases and J gave up 6 bases; unmatched junction bases: 5. The CDR3 has 13 residues. The CDR3 sequence is CASRTGVRNEQFF. Written as DNA, the CDR3 is TGTGCCAGCAGAACAGGGGTACGCAATGAGCAGTTCTTC.

The chain joins TRBV29-1 to TRBJ2-2; D not certain. CDR3 length: 14 amino acids. Trimming left V 4 bases short and J 0 bases short, with 9 bases between. Germline V gene lookup returns CDR1 SQVTM and CDR2 ANQGSEA. The CDR3 region is CSVGRNTNTGELFF. The CDR3 DNA reads as TGCAGCGTTGGGAGAAACACGAACACCGGGGAGCTGTTTTTT.

V is TRBV24-1 and J is TRBJ2-1; the D gene is possibly TRBD2 (8 bases). V gave up 3 bases and J gave up 0 bases, with 32 bases separating them. Germline V gene sequence: CDR1 KGHDR, CDR2 SFDVKD. The CDR3 consists of 23 residues. The CDR3 loop reads CATSDASGGRGLGDSSSYNEQFF. In DNA, the CDR3 is TGTGCCACCAGTGATGCATCAGGGGGTAGGGGACTAGGGGATTCCAGCTCCTACAATGAGCAGTTCTTC.

There are a few counts of this clonotype. The chain uses TRBV25-1 and TRBJ2-3; TRBD2 aligns across 8 bases. The V and J ends lost 2 bases and 0 bases, in that order; junction bases with no gene match: 19. The CDR3 has 21 amino acids. Germline V gene data show CDR1 as MGHDK and CDR2 as SYGVNS. This CDR3 reads CASSEGIAGRASYASTDTQYF. The CDR3 coding sequence is TGTGCCAGCAGTGAAGGGATAGCGGGGAGGGCCTCATACGCTAGCACAGATACGCAGTATTTT.

The table lists this clonotype with a count of one. The chain recombines TRBV11-2 with TRBJ1-1; 8 nucleotides match TRBD1. Germline CDR1 and CDR2: SGHAT and FQNNGV. The V and J ends lost 0 bases and 8 bases, in that order; junction bases with no gene match: 8. This CDR3 has 15 amino acids. The CDR3 DNA sequence: TGTGCCAGCAGCTTAGATTGGTCTGGGACAGGAGAAGCTTTCTTT. It encodes CASSLDWSGTGEAFF.

Regarding this clonotype: An end of the junction does not agree with germline; a read error may underlie this. The chain joins TRBV3-1 to TRBJ1-1; D is unclear. Germline loops: CDR1 LGHDT, CDR2 YNNKEL (reference sequence). This CDR3 comprises 11 residues. Written as DNA, the CDR3 is TGTGCCAGCAGCTTGTTCACTGAATCTTTCTTT. Residues: CASSLFTESFF.

The table lists this clonotype with a few counts. This chain connects TRBV6-4 to TRBJ2-3; maybe TRBD1 (6 bases). The ends were cut back, 6 bases at V and 2 bases at J, with 12 bases in the middle. This CDR3 is 14 amino acids long. Germline V gene lookup returns CDR1 MRHNA and CDR2 SNTAGT. The CDR3 reads CASSQQGPTDTQYF. As DNA, the CDR3 is TGTGCCAGCAGCCAACAGGGACCCACAGATACGCAGTATTTT.

This sequence joins TRBV7-8 and TRBJ2-1; either TRBD1 or TRBD2 may supply D (5 bases each). V lost 3 bases, J lost 3 bases, and 15 bases lay in between. Germline V gives CDR1 SGHVS, CDR2 FQNEAQ. This CDR3 region has 16 residues. This CDR3 reads CASSFLGRRDYNEQFF. The CDR3 DNA is TGTGCCAGCAGCTTCTTGGGACGGAGAGACTACAATGAGCAGTTCTTC.

In nucleotides, the CDR3 is TGCGCCAGCAGAACTGGGGCCTTTACCTACGAGCAGTACTTC. This translates into CASRTGAFTYEQYF. The chain has TRBV5-1 and TRBJ2-7, with D maybe TRBD1 (5 bases). Between the trimmed V and J ends, which lost 5 bases and 2 bases, there was a span of 14 bases. CDR1 is SGHRS and CDR2 is YFSETQ in the germline V gene. The CDR3 contains 14 residues.

The chain joins TRBV14 to TRBJ2-3; no clear D gene. Germline loops: CDR1 SGHDN, CDR2 FVKESK. The CDR3 length is 13 residues. Trimming took off 4 bases at V and 1 base at J, with 6 bases between the two ends. The CDR3 spells CASSPHRTDTQYF. The CDR3 nucleotides read TGTGCCAGCAGCCCCCACCGCACAGATACGCAGTATTTT.

This chain connects TRBV29-1 to TRBJ1-5; 7 positions agree with TRBD1. CDR3 length: 13 amino acids. Germline CDR1 reads SQVTM; CDR2 reads ANQGSEA. The V gene end was trimmed by 6 bases and the J gene end by 2 bases; junction bases not matched to a gene: 4. The CDR3 coding sequence is TGCAGCGTGGGGGGGACAGGCAATCAGCCCCAGCATTTT. Its protein product is CSVGGTGNQPQHF.

The V gene is TRBV10-3, the J gene TRBJ1-3; 10 bases match TRBD1. The germline V gene has CDR1 ENHRY and CDR2 SYGVKD. V was pared by 6 bases and J by 1 base, with 6 bases of the junction left unmatched. CDR3 length: 16 residues. DNA for the CDR3: TGTGCCATCAGCGCGACAGGGGGCAGTTCTGGAAACACCATATATTTT. Amino acids: CAISATGGSSGNTIYF.

This clonotype showed up just a few times. The V gene is TRBV12-3 or TRBV12-4, the J gene TRBJ2-5; D is unclear. Trimming cost V 3 bases and J 0 bases, with 8 bases left between them. This CDR3 contains 14 residues. CDR3 nucleotide sequence: TGTGCCAGCAGTTTCTCACGGAACCAAGAGACCCAGTACTTC. Translation gives CASSFSRNQETQYF.

This clonotype was observed a few times. The gene calls are TRBV6-2 or TRBV6-3 and TRBJ1-6; possible D gene TRBD1, 6 bases. The V end was cut by 6 bases, the J end by 8 bases, with 23 bases between. Germline V gene lookup returns CDR1 MNHEY and CDR2 SVGEGT. The CDR3 spans 17 residues. In DNA, the CDR3 is TGTGCCAGCAGACACTCCTTCGGGGGCTGGCGGGATTCACCCCTCCACTTT. This encodes CASRHSFGGWRDSPLHF.